A selection of T cell receptor beta chains follows, all from one sample in a study of T cell changes during pregnancy in multiple sclerosis. Assay: immunoSEQ multiplex PCR; the TCRdb copy retains only in-frame clones and omits some. The sample yields about 100,000 clones, about 94% seen once. The specimen comprised peripheral blood, sampled after pregnancy. The receptors derive from a female donor with multiple sclerosis, enrolled in a pregnancy study. The conserved cysteine and the conserved F or W are not part of the CDR3 here.

V gene	J gene	CDR3 protein
TRBV29-1	TRBJ2-5	SVGLLGGETQY
TRBV12-5	TRBJ2-1	ASGLFRGGRGQF
TRBV29-1	TRBJ2-7	SVRRDRPYEQY
TRBV6-1	TRBJ2-7	ASSEYRDEQY
TRBV5-8	TRBJ2-7	ASSQGTSGRKLGEQY
TRBV5-4	TRBJ1-2	ASSLTDDYGYT
TRBV23-1	TRBJ2-7	ASSQPLRTTGHSYEQY
TRBV29-1	TRBJ2-7	SVWEGFNEQY
TRBV28	TRBJ1-5	ASSPGQGTQPQH
TRBV29-1	TRBJ2-7	SVWSHSEQY
TRBV28	TRBJ2-7	ASSSFSGRAYEQY
TRBV5-1	TRBJ1-5	ASSQGGSLNQPQH
TRBV7-9	TRBJ2-3	ASSNGGDPYTQY
TRBV5-4	TRBJ2-3	ASSSWNDRGKDTQY
TRBV20-1	TRBJ1-1	SATQVGGAF
TRBV27	TRBJ2-2	ASSFRRADTGELF
TRBV30	TRBJ2-6	AWSAESGRGA
TRBV20-1	TRBJ1-1	SAAPTEAF
TRBV6-1	TRBJ2-7	ASSWGRDYEQY
TRBV6-1	TRBJ2-7	ASSSSGRNSYEQY
TRBV19	TRBJ1-3	ASQIARVAGNTIY
TRBV5-8	TRBJ1-1	ASSWTGGISNTEAF
TRBV4-1	TRBJ2-7	ASSLKGGTGVHEQY
TRBV9	TRBJ2-3	ASSVGGGPSTDTQY
TRBV19	TRBJ2-5	ASSIVGTGGQTQY
TRBV5-5	TRBJ1-1	ASSLAARMNTEAF
TRBV9	TRBJ2-7	ASSLPALAGGLPCSYEQY
TRBV28	TRBJ2-1	ASTGELAGNYNEQF
TRBV5-5	TRBJ2-5	ASSLTGIRETQY
TRBV7-2	TRBJ1-1	ASSGGIEAF
TRBV27	TRBJ2-3	ASTSTDTQY
TRBV19	TRBJ2-1	ASNKASGINEQF
TRBV5-1	TRBJ2-1	ASSLAAGIYNEQF
TRBV11-2	TRBJ2-7	ASSFIRDTSYEQY
TRBV5-5	TRBJ2-5	ASSLWGGGETQY
TRBV27	TRBJ1-5	ASSLFGATGDQPQH
TRBV10-3	TRBJ2-7	AISVLAHGGSYEQY
TRBV11-2	TRBJ1-2	ASSFDFSGYT
TRBV7-2	TRBJ2-4	ASSLRLARTNIQY
TRBV7-2	TRBJ2-1	ASSRFLAGGIAGNEQF
TRBV4-1	TRBJ2-2	ASSLRGGNTGELF
TRBV30	TRBJ2-7	AWSKMGGKVYEQY
TRBV27	TRBJ1-2	ASSLGTGGSYGYT
TRBV11-2	TRBJ1-1	ASSSGTLNTEAF
TRBV5-5	TRBJ2-1	ASSHSGRNEQF
TRBV9	TRBJ2-7	ASSVGVGAGGTSVYEQY
TRBV5-6	TRBJ2-7	ASRIAGGTFEQY
TRBV10-3	TRBJ1-2	AISDRGGEYGYT
TRBV28	TRBJ2-5	AAGTRGVETQY
TRBV18	TRBJ1-1	ASSPRAAYTEAF
TRBV28	TRBJ1-5	ASSEQGALPSNQPQH
TRBV9	TRBJ2-7	ASSVAQRGEQY
TRBV27	TRBJ2-7	ASSPRQGVIEQY